This TCR beta chain was sequenced during a study of monozygotic twins with inflammatory bowel disease. In germline, CDR1 is MDHEN, CDR2 SYDVKM. The CDR3 loop spans 16 amino acids. TCRdb re-called the 5' RACE reads, yielding one record per CDR3 amino acid sequence without DNA. The sample totals tens of thousands of distinct CDR3 sequences. The J gene is TRBJ2-7, the V gene TRBV28; TCRdb selects TRBD1, and the lack of DNA leaves this call unchecked. The sequencing input was blood. The TCR was taken from a human donor with ulcerative colitis or Crohn's disease, or a healthy co-twin of an affected twin (not recorded which). The CDR3 is CASSLSRPILLYEQYF. Looking up the rest from reference TRBV28 and TRBJ2-7 gives the full variable domain: DVKVTQSSRYLVKRTGEKVFLECVQDMDHENMFWYRQDPGLGLRLIYFSYDVKMKEKGDIPEGYSVSREKKERFSLILESASTNQTSMYLCASSLSRPILLYEQYFGPGTRLTVT.